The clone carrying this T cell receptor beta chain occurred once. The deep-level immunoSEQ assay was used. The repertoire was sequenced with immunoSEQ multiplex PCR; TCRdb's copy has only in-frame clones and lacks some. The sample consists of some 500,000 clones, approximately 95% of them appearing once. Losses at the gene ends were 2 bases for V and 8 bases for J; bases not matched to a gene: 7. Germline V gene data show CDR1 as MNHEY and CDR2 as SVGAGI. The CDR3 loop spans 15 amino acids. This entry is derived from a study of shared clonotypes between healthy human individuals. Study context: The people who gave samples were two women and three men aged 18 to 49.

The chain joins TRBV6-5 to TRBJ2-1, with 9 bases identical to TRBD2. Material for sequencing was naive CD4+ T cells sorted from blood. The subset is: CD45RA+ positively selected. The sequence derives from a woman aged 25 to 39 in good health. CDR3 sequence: CASSYNAGGRHEQFF. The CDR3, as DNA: TGTGCCAGCAGTTACAACGCGGGAGGGCGGCATGAGCAGTTCTTC.